The source of this T cell receptor beta chain is a study of shared clonotypes between healthy human individuals. Whole-study findings and limits: Among non-shared clonotypes, generation probabilities were lower than among those shared by all four donors. A small donor pool kept down the genetic and exposure-history diversity that was represented.

Replicate PCRs for sorted subsets used approximately 190 ng DNA; this equaled 25,000 to 30,000 T cell genomes. Method: immunoSEQ multiplex PCR; TCRdb's copy keeps in-frame clones and lacks some. The sample has 2 million to 2.5 million clones, roughly 96% seen once; the top ten hold 0.1% to 0.15%. A remark on this clone: Its target is unknown.

This CDR3 is built from 15 residues. Germline CDR1 MNHEY, CDR2 SVGAGI. With 2 bases removed from V and 4 bases from J, the gap between germline ends came to 14 bases. The clonotype originates from a man aged 18-30 years in good health. Sequencing was carried out using naive CD4+ T cells sorted from blood. Stated subset: CD45RA+ positively selected. The V gene is TRBV6-5, the J gene TRBJ1-1; D is perhaps TRBD1 (6 bases). The CDR3 protein is CASSYQTGFGTEAFF. For the CDR3, the DNA is TGTGCCAGCAGTTACCAGACAGGATTTGGCACTGAAGCTTTCTTT.